This is a list of T cell receptor beta chains from one sample in a study of control samples from healthy donors and cancer patients. Generated by immunoSEQ multiplex PCR, the TCRdb table keeps only in-frame clones and is missing some. The profile shows 85,000 to 90,000 clones, 85% to 90% of them singletons. The sample consisted of PBMCs. These receptors were collected from a woman aged 45-60 years with colorectal cancer. The CDR3 runs from the conserved cysteine through the conserved F or W. A D gene is named only where the DNA matches it firmly.

TRBV9	-	TRBJ1-6	CASSDPRGGNSPLHF
TRBV5-1	TRBD1	TRBJ2-2	CASSSGQGASTGELFF
TRBV18	TRBD1	TRBJ1-1	CASSPGQVNTEAFF
TRBV6-5	-	TRBJ2-5	CASTPTQDLGETQYF
TRBV11-3	-	TRBJ2-3	CASSIGQTDTQYF
TRBV7-2	-	TRBJ2-1	CASSLYRGREQFF
TRBV6-5	-	TRBJ2-1	CASSPRFYNEQFF
TRBV4-3	-	TRBJ1-6	CASSRGSFNSPLHF
TRBV19	-	TRBJ1-2	CASTSGESHYGYTF
TRBV24-1	TRBD1	TRBJ2-3	CATTPGQGDTDTQYF
TRBV7-2	-	TRBJ1-2	CASSSPGGYSLVYGYTF
TRBV2	TRBD1	TRBJ1-1	CASGTGMNTEAFF
TRBV11-2	-	TRBJ2-2	CASSGGTANPGELFF
TRBV7-2	TRBD1	TRBJ1-2	CASSLDRGRNYGYTF
TRBV2	TRBD1	TRBJ1-1	CASGEGALNTEAFF
TRBV24-1	-	TRBJ2-3	CATSRWGRDTQYF
TRBV2	TRBD1	TRBJ1-1	CASSAGRGKDTEAFF
TRBV2	-	TRBJ2-5	CASSEEWETQYF
TRBV11-2	-	TRBJ2-2	CASSVRDGRNTGELFF
TRBV5-1	-	TRBJ2-1	CASSLDNEQFF
TRBV6-6	TRBD1	TRBJ1-1	CASSSRTGGTEAFF
TRBV20-1	TRBD1	TRBJ1-1	CSASNEGARVNTEAFF
TRBV18	-	TRBJ1-5	CASSPRAHASDQPQHF
TRBV4-3	-	TRBJ2-2	CASSQEFSANTGELFF
TRBV6-2/TRBV6-3	-	TRBJ2-3	CASSWVTDTQYF
TRBV6-5	-	TRBJ1-2	CASSSAPEDYGYTF
TRBV7-8	-	TRBJ2-5	CASSFGGAAGGPTQYF
TRBV6-6	-	TRBJ2-5	CASSRGGGAKETQYF
TRBV15	TRBD2	TRBJ2-3	CATSSVAGGTDTQYF
TRBV2	-	TRBJ2-3	CASSVSGISTDTQYF
TRBV7-9	-	TRBJ1-6	CASSPKMGGAGPLHF
TRBV18	TRBD1	TRBJ1-2	CASSPFPPGQGYGYTF
TRBV7-3	TRBD1	TRBJ1-2	CASSSGTGGDGYTF
TRBV5-1	TRBD1	TRBJ2-5	CASSQGARETQYF
TRBV19	-	TRBJ2-2	CASRSRKTGELFF
TRBV6-6	TRBD1	TRBJ1-3	CASTPGGSNTIYF
TRBV6-5	TRBD2	TRBJ2-3	CASSYAGGGYADTQYF
TRBV15	-	TRBJ1-4	CATSRAYGVIIFATNEKLFF
TRBV5-1	TRBD1	TRBJ1-2	CASSFEGANYGYTF
TRBV9	-	TRBJ1-1	CASSLFAVNTEAFF
TRBV7-2	TRBD2	TRBJ2-1	CASSLGGGVHEQFF
TRBV29-1	-	TRBJ2-5	CSVAWDFQETQYF
TRBV20-1	-	TRBJ2-3	CSASPGTGRATQYF
TRBV24-1	TRBD1	TRBJ1-5	CATSDRGNQPQHF
TRBV11-1	TRBD2	TRBJ2-1	CASSQGLDRPGREQFF
TRBV24-1	TRBD1	TRBJ2-2	CATSGGRGSNTGELFF
TRBV29-1	-	TRBJ1-4	CSVSGTSNEKLFF
TRBV25-1	TRBD2	TRBJ2-3	CASRVPGRGPDTQYF
TRBV19	-	TRBJ1-1	CASSIVAGEDTEAFF
TRBV24-1	TRBD2	TRBJ2-3	CATSEGTSGGLSTDTQYF